A single sample is the source of the 26 T cell receptor beta chains below, sequenced in a study of blood T cell repertoires in COVID-19. Some clones are missing from TCRdb's copy, which holds only in-frame ones; the method was immunoSEQ multiplex PCR. Of approximately 210,000 clones in the sample, approximately 81% were seen once. The sequencing input was PBMCs or T cells enriched from blood (not recorded which). These receptors originate from a woman aged 50 to 65 with acute COVID-19.

With regard to this clone: The identical CDR3 is also encoded by other nucleotide sequences in the sample. V usage is TRBV5-1 and J usage is TRBJ2-7, with 10 bases matching TRBD1. This CDR3 is 15 amino acids long. After removal of 0 bases from V and 4 bases from J, the junction contained 4 bases not matched to a gene. Germline V lookup: CDR1 SGHRS, CDR2 YFSETQ. CDR3 sequence: CASSLGTGGPYEQYF. The DNA for the CDR3 is TGCGCCAGCAGCTTGGGGACAGGGGGACCTTACGAGCAGTACTTC.

This chain connects TRBV5-1 to TRBJ2-2; 7 bases line up with TRBD1. In germline, CDR1 is SGHRS, CDR2 YFSETQ. CDR3 length: 14 amino acids. The V and J ends lost 4 bases and 6 bases, in that order; junction bases with no gene match: 6. CDR3 bases: TGCGCCAGCAGCCTGGGACAGACTCCCGGGGAGCTGTTTTTT. Translated, it gives CASSLGQTPGELFF.

This clone was observed once. This sequence joins TRBV3-1 (or the pseudogene TRBV3-2) and TRBJ2-1; 16 nucleotides line up with TRBD2. Germline V lookup: CDR1 LGHDT, CDR2 YNNKEL (reference sequence). This CDR3 has 15 residues. The V segment lost 3 bases and the J segment 10 bases; nucleotides outside the gene matches: 3. Here the CDR3 reads CASSQGLAGGREQFF. Written as DNA, the CDR3 is TGTGCCAGCAGCCAGGGACTAGCGGGGGGGCGAGAGCAGTTCTTC.

The chain uses TRBV6-1 and TRBJ1-1; 7 bases match TRBD1. From germline, CDR1 is MNHNS and CDR2 SASEGT. This CDR3 comprises 14 residues. Trimming took 5 bases from V and 3 from J; bases not matched to a gene: 6. The CDR3, as DNA: TGTGCCAGCAGTCCCTCGACAGGGCACACTGAAGCTTTCTTT. It codes for CASSPSTGHTEAFF.

The chain combines TRBV7-9 with TRBJ2-1, with TRBD1 identical over 8 bases. V shed 2 bases, J shed 9 bases, and the junction held 12 bases outside the gene matches. The germline V gene encodes CDR1 SEHNR and CDR2 FQNEAQ (reference sequence). The CDR3 runs 16 residues. The CDR3 spells CASSLLGQGALVEQFF. The CDR3 DNA is TGTGCCAGCAGCTTATTAGGGCAGGGGGCTTTAGTTGAGCAGTTCTTC.

The rearrangement joins TRBV10-3 to TRBJ1-5; D not certain. Trimming pared 8 bases from V and 1 base from J, leaving 12 bases between. The CDR3 consists of 14 residues. Germline V gene lookup returns CDR1 ENHRY and CDR2 SYGVKD. The CDR3 nucleotides are TGTGCCATCCGCGGCGGGGAAAGCAATCAGCCCCAGCATTTT. It is translated as CAIRGGESNQPQHF.

The chain combines TRBV7-9 with TRBJ2-5, with 10 positions matching TRBD2. Trimming removed 1 base from V and 4 bases from J; junction bases left unmatched: 3. Looked up from germline, CDR1 is SEHNR and CDR2 is FQNEAQ (reference sequence). This CDR3 is built from 15 residues. CDR3 bases: TGTGCCAGCAGCTTAGGGACTAGCGGTACAGAGACCCAGTACTTC. This translates into CASSLGTSGTETQYF.

This clone was counted once. The genes are TRBV5-1 and TRBJ2-3; no firm D call. Trimming cost V 0 bases and J 4 bases, with 9 bases left between them. The CDR3 is 14 residues long. Germline V gives CDR1 SGHRS, CDR2 YFSETQ. The CDR3 DNA sequence: TGCGCCAGCAGCTTGGGACAAGGCGCAGATACGCAGTATTTT. This codes for CASSLGQGADTQYF. Variable domain in full (rest from reference TRBV5-1 and TRBJ2-3): KAGVTQTPRYLIKTRGQQVTLSCSPISGHRSVSWYQQTPGQGLQFLFEYFSETQRNKGNFPGRFSGRQFSNSRSEMNVSTLELGDSALYLCASSLGQGADTQYFGPGTRLTVL.

The gene calls are TRBV19 and TRBJ1-3; D perhaps matches TRBD1 (5 bases). The germline CDR1 and CDR2 sequences are LNHDA and SQIVND (reference sequence). The CDR3 extends over 14 amino acids. The V end was cut by 8 bases, the J end by 0 bases, with 11 bases between. The CDR3 DNA reads TGTGCCAGTGCCGGGGGGGACTCTGGAAACACCATATATTTT. It translates to CASAGGDSGNTIYF.

The V call is TRBV30, the J call TRBJ2-6; D is perhaps TRBD1 (5 bases). V was cut by 5 bases and J by 2 bases, with 7 bases left in between. Germline V gene lookup returns CDR1 GTSNPN and CDR2 SVGIG (reference sequence). The CDR3 sequence is 13 residues long. The CDR3 loop is CAWGAPGANVLTF. CDR3 sequence (DNA): TGTGCCTGGGGGGCACCTGGGGCCAACGTCCTGACTTTC.

The J gene is TRBJ2-7, the V gene TRBV6-5; 10 bases fit TRBD2. Germline V gene sequence: CDR1 MNHEY, CDR2 SVGAGI. CDR3 length: 16 residues. The V segment lost 0 bases and the J segment 5 bases; nucleotides outside the gene matches: 7. CDR3 nucleotide sequence: TGTGCCAGCAGTTACTCGATGGCTAGCGGGAGAAACGAGCAGTACTTC. As protein: CASSYSMASGRNEQYF.

In its sample, this clone was seen once. This chain uses TRBV7-7 with TRBJ2-1; D is uncertain. Germline lookup yields CDR1 SSHAT and CDR2 FNYEAQ (reference sequence). Trimming removed 1 base from V and 0 bases from J, with 7 bases in between. This CDR3 comprises 15 residues. CDR3 residues: CASSLGFSSYNEQFF. The CDR3 DNA follows: TGTGCCAGCAGCTTAGGGTTTAGCTCCTACAATGAGCAGTTCTTC.

The chain employs TRBV16 and TRBJ2-1; TRBD2 agrees at 9 bases. Germline values: CDR1 KGHSY, CDR2 FQNENV. The V segment lost 3 bases and the J segment 4 bases; nucleotides outside the gene matches: 7. This CDR3 contains 16 residues. The CDR3 DNA reads TGTGCCAGCAGCCATAGAGCGGGGGGAGCTTACAATGAGCAGTTCTTC. It encodes CASSHRAGGAYNEQFF.

The chain has TRBV11-2 and TRBJ2-3; the match to TRBD2 covers 13 bases. Germline trimming cut 5 bases from V and 5 bases from J; bases unmatched to any gene: 1. The germline V gene encodes CDR1 SGHAT and CDR2 FQNNGV. CDR3 length: 14 amino acids. The DNA of the CDR3 is TGTGCCAGCAGCAGGACTAGCGGGGGAGATACGCAGTATTTT. Its protein is CASSRTSGGDTQYF.

The chain has TRBV4-3 and TRBJ2-3, with D maybe TRBD2 (5 bases). This CDR3 region has 14 residues. Germline loops: CDR1 LGHNA, CDR2 YSLEER. V was cut by 3 bases and J by 4 bases, with 11 bases left in between. The CDR3 nucleotides are TGCGCCAGCAGCCAGAGGGCTGGGCCAGATACGCAGTATTTT. Protein product: CASSQRAGPDTQYF.

V usage is TRBV10-3 and J usage is TRBJ2-1; 11 positions match TRBD2. V shed 4 bases and J 5 bases; nucleotides not matched to a gene: 1. Germline V CDR1 and CDR2: ENHRY, SYGVKD. The CDR3 sequence is 14 residues long. CDR3 sequence: CAISGGLADNEQFF. The CDR3 coding sequence is TGTGCCATCAGTGGGGGACTAGCGGACAATGAGCAGTTCTTC.

The CDR3 DNA sequence: TGTGCCAGCAGCTTAATCCCCGGGACTAGGGGTGAGTACTTC. It translates to CASSLIPGTRGEYF. The chain is built from TRBV7-3 and TRBJ2-7; 8 bases match TRBD2. Germline V CDR1 and CDR2: SGHTA, FQGTGA. CDR3 size: 14 residues. Trimming at V came to 1 base and at J to 11 bases, leaving 10 bases not matched to a gene. Filled out from reference TRBV7-3 and TRBJ2-7, the complete variable domain reads GAGVSQTPSNKVTEKGKYVELRCDPISGHTALYWYRQSLGQGPEFLIYFQGTGAADDSGLPNDRFFAVRPEGSVSTLKIQRTERGDSAVYLCASSLIPGTRGEYFGPGTRLTVT.

The genes are TRBV7-9 and TRBJ2-1; no definite D call. This CDR3 contains 13 residues. The germline CDR1 and CDR2 sequences are SEHNR and FQNEAQ (reference sequence). V was clipped by 0 bases and J by 12 bases, with 12 bases between them. CDR3 sequence: CASSLALSTGQFF. In nucleotides, the CDR3 is TGTGCCAGCAGCTTAGCGCTGAGTACTGGGCAGTTCTTC.

The rearrangement links TRBV20-1 to TRBJ1-1; D may be TRBD1 (5 bases). Germline V gene sequence: CDR1 DFQATT, CDR2 SNEGSKA (reference sequence). This CDR3 contains 11 residues. Trimming cost V 8 bases and J 4 bases, with 11 bases left between them. CDR3 sequence: CSSRDITEAFF. Here the CDR3 DNA reads TGCAGTTCCAGGGATATCACTGAAGCTTTCTTT.

V gene TRBV12-5 combines with J gene TRBJ2-7; 7 bases are a match to TRBD1. V was clipped by 6 bases and J by 2 bases; unmatched bases: 7. Germline CDR1 is LGHNT and CDR2 is FRNRAP. The CDR3 extends over 14 amino acids. DNA of the CDR3: TGTGCTAGTGGCAAGGGACAGCCTCCCTACGAGCAGTACTTC. Protein: CASGKGQPPYEQYF.

This clone has a single count. V and J are TRBV12-3 or TRBV12-4 and TRBJ1-2; unclear D gene. The CDR3 contains 12 residues. V was cut by 6 bases and J by 5 bases, with 10 bases left in between. In DNA form, the CDR3 reads TGTGCCAGCAGCAACTGGGCGTATGGCTACACCTTC. Its protein is CASSNWAYGYTF.

This chain connects TRBV20-1 to TRBJ2-3, with 7 bases fitting TRBD1. This CDR3 is built from 16 residues. Germline-derived CDR1 and CDR2 are DFQATT and SNEGSKA (reference sequence). Trimming cost V 3 bases and J 1 base; bases outside gene matches: 10. CDR3 residues: CSASGTATLRTDTQYF. CDR3 bases: TGCAGTGCTAGTGGGACAGCCACATTACGCACAGATACGCAGTATTTT.

The J gene is TRBJ2-1, the V gene TRBV7-2, with unresolved D. With 3 bases removed from V and 3 bases from J, the gap between germline ends came to 12 bases. This CDR3 contains 15 residues. From germline, CDR1 is SGHTA and CDR2 FQGNSA. Written as DNA, the CDR3 is TGTGCCAGCAGCTTTATCTCAGGCCTCTACAATGAGCAGTTCTTC. Amino acids: CASSFISGLYNEQFF.

The chain couples TRBV28 to TRBJ2-3; the D gene is possibly TRBD2 (6 bases). V shed 3 bases and J shed 4 bases, with 17 bases lying between them. CDR1 and CDR2 (germline): MDHEN, SYDVKM. This CDR3 spans 16 amino acids. In nucleotides, the CDR3 is TGTGCCAGCAGTTTCGGGGCTAGCGCCCCGTCAGATACGCAGTATTTT. Its translation: CASSFGASAPSDTQYF.

The chain is built from TRBV3-1 (or the pseudogene TRBV3-2) and TRBJ1-5; 9 bases map to TRBD1. CDR1 and CDR2 (germline): LGHDT, YNNKEL (reference sequence). J was trimmed by 3 bases and V by 1 base; bases with no gene match: 1. This CDR3 contains 15 residues. CDR3 sequence: CASSQGTGANQPQHF. CDR3 nucleotide sequence: TGTGCCAGCAGCCAAGGGACAGGGGCCAATCAGCCCCAGCATTTT.

The J gene is TRBJ1-4, the V gene TRBV5-1; weak D call: TRBD1 (6 bases). V lost 6 bases, J lost 7 bases, and 16 bases lay in between. CDR3 length equals 14 residues. Germline CDR1 is SGHRS and CDR2 is YFSETQ. The CDR3 bases are TGCGCCAGCAACTGGGGGGGCAAAGGTGAAAAACTGTTTTTT. This gives the protein CASNWGGKGEKLFF.